A single TCR beta chain is shown here with its context. These data are taken from a study of blood T cell repertoires in COVID-19. Study context: The United States, Italy and Spain supplied acute and convalescent COVID-19 samples. In each case, the material was cDNA or gDNA derived from T cells, B-cell-depleted T cells, or PBMCs.

This CDR3 contains 13 residues. CDR1 is SQVTM, CDR2 ANQGSEA, per germline. V lost 6 bases and J 7 bases, leaving 16 bases between the germline ends. Study processing details: Researchers report that nucleated cell counts were estimated from reference gene primer amplification. TCRdb's copy holds only in-frame clones and misses some; the assay was immunoSEQ multiplex PCR. V and J calls and clone size come straight from that table; D and trimming were deduced from the DNA. In the table there are 57,000 or so clones, approximately 84% of which are singletons. This clonotype originated in a man between 70 and 80 years old with active COVID-19. The sequenced sample consisted of peripheral blood. The chain has TRBV29-1 and TRBJ1-5, with a possible D match to TRBD1 (6 bases). The CDR3 DNA reads as TGCAGCGTAGGCCAGGGGAGAGGACAGCCCCAGCATTTT. Encoded protein: CSVGQGRGQPQHF.